What follows are 5 T cell receptor beta chains derived from one specimen sequenced in a study of response to subunit inactivated influenza vaccine. TCRdb ran MiXCR on the RT-PCR reads and lists one entry per CDR3 protein. The data show roughly 700,000 distinct CDR3 sequences, about 15% seen once. Sample: PBMCs from blood, taken approximately 12 days after vaccination. The receptor source for this set is a middle-aged man who received an inactivated influenza vaccine.

The CDR3 is CASSELGTGVSNEQFF. In nucleotides, the CDR3 is TGTGCCAGCAGCGAGCTCGGGACAGGGGTTTCAAATGAGCAGTTCTTC. The chain employs TRBV7-8 and TRBJ2-1; 10 bases align to TRBD1. Germline assignment: CDR1 SGHVS and CDR2 FQNEAQ. V lost 5 bases to trimming and J lost 7 bases; unmatched junction nucleotides: 11. The CDR3 is 16 amino acids.

This clonotype was seen ten or more times. The rearrangement joins TRBV15 to TRBJ2-2, with 7 bases fitting TRBD1. V shed 3 bases, J shed 1 base, and the junction held 2 bases outside the gene matches. Looked up from germline, CDR1 is LNHNV and CDR2 is YYDKDF (reference sequence). CDR3 length equals 15 residues. CDR3 nucleotides: TGTGCCACCAGCAGGGGGACAGTGAACACCGGGGAGCTGTTTTTT. This gives the protein CATSRGTVNTGELFF.

This clonotype turned up a few times. The DNA of the CDR3 is TGTGCCACCAGTGGACAGGGGGCGAGCACTGAAGCTTTCTTT. Protein sequence: CATSGQGASTEAFF. V is TRBV24-1 and J is TRBJ1-1; 10 nucleotides line up with TRBD1. After removal of 5 bases from V and 4 bases from J, the junction contained 3 bases not matched to a gene. There are 14 residues in the CDR3. CDR1 KGHDR and CDR2 SFDVKD come from the germline V gene.

The rearrangement uses TRBV7-9 and TRBJ2-7; no clear D gene. Looked up from germline, CDR1 is SEHNR and CDR2 is FQNEAQ (reference sequence). With 1 base removed from V and 5 bases from J, the gap between germline ends came to 3 bases. The CDR3 sequence is 11 residues long. The CDR3 DNA reads TGTGCCAGCAGCTTAGTCAACGAGCAGTACTTC. It specifies CASSLVNEQYF.

This rearrangement joins TRBV29-1 to TRBJ1-2; 9 nucleotides line up with TRBD1. J lost 4 bases, V lost 4 bases, and 13 bases had no gene match. This CDR3 spans 16 amino acids. Germline V CDR1 and CDR2: SQVTM, ANQGSEA. The CDR3 DNA sequence: TGCAGCGTTGGACCGGGACAGGGAAAGTATCCCTATGGCTACACCTTC. Translated: CSVGPGQGKYPYGYTF.